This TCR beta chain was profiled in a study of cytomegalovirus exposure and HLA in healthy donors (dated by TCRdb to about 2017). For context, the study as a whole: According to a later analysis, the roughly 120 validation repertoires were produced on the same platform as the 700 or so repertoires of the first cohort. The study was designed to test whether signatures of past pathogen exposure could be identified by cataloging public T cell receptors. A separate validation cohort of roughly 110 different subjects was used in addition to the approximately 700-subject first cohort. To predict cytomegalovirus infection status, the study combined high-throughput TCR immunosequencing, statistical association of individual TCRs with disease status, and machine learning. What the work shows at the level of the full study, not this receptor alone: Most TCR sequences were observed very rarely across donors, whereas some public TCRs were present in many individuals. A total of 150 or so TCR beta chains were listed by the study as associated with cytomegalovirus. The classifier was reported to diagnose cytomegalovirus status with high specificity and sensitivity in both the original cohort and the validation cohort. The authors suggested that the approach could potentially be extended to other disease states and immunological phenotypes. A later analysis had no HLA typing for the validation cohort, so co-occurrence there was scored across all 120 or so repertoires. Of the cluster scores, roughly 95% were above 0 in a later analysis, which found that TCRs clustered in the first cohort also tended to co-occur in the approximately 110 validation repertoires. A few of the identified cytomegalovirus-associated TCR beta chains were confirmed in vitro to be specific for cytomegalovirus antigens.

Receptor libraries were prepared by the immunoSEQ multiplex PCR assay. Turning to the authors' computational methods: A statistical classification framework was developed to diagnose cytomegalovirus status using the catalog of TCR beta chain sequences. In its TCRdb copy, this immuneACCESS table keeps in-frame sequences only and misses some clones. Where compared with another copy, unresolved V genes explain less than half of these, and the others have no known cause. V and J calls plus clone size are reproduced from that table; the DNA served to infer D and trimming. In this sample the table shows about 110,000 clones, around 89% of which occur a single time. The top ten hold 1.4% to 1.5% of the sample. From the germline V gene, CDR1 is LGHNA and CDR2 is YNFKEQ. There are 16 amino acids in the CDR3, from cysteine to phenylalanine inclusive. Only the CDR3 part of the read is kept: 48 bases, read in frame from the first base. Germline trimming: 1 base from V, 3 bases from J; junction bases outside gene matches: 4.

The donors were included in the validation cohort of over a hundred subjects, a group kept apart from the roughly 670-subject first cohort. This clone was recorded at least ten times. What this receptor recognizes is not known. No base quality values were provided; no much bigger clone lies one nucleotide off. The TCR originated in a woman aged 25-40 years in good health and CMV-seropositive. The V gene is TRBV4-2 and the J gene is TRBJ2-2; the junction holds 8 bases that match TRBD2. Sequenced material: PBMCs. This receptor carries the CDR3 CASSQGTSSDTGELFF. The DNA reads TGTGCCAGCAGCCAAGGGACTAGCAGCGACACCGGGGAGCTGTTTTTT.